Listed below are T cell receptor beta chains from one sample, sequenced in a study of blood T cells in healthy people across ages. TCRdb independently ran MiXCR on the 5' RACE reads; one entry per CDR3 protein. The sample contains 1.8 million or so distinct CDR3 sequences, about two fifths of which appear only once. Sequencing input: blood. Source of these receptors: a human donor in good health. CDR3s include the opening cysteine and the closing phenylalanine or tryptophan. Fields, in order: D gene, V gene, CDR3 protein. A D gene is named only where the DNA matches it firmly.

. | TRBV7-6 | CASSSNTGDEQFF
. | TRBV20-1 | CSARLGPYNEQFF
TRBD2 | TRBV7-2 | CASSYNSGGLFEQHF
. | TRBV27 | CASSLRGTINEQFF
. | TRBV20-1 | CSARGGAGPKAIYGYTF
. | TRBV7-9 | CASRLSGAEAFF
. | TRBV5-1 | CASSLARGDYRNEQFF
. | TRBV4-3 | CASSQTTLGRGADTQYF
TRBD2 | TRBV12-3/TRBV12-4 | CASNPSSGGADTQYF
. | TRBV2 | CASNVLGKRAFF
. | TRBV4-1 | CASDEYPGSFYGYTF
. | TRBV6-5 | CASSGRGEGYGYTF
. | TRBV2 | CASSASPPGHNEQFF
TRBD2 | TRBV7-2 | CASSRGLAQNQEQFF
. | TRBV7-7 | CASSLVGIGQETQYF
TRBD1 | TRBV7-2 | CASSSYGQDGDEQVF
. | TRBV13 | CASSLQGFTEAFF
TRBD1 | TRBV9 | CASSVVPGGETEAFF
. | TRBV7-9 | CASSYAVGDEQFF
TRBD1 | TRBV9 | CASSTGDRGTEAFF
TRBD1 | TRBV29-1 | CSVQQGVDPPLHF
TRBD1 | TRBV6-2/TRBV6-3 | CASSYSRDRAGGYTF
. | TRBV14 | CASSPHVGGGTEAFF
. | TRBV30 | CAWSDTEAFF
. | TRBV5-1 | CASSREGSEGAFF
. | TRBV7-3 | CASSLNLGETQYF
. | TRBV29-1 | CSAIPQVWKNIQYF
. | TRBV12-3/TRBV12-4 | CASSLIAYEQYF
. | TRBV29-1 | CSAGRGEQGNEQYF
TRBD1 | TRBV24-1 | CATSDRGGRETQYF
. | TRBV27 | CASSPTPGWGLSGYNEQFF
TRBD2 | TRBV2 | CASSASGETYNKQFF